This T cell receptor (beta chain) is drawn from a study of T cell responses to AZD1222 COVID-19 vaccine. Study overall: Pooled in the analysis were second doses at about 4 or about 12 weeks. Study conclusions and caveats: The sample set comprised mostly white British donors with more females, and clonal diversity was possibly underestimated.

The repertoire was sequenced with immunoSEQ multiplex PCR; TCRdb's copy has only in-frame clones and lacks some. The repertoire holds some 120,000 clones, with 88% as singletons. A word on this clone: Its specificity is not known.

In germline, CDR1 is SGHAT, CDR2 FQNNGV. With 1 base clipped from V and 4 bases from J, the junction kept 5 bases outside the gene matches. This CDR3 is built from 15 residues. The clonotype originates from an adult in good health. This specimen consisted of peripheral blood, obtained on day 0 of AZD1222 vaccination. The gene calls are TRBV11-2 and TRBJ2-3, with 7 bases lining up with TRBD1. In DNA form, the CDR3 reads TGTGCCAGCAGCTTAGTAGGGGGCCAGGCAGATACGCAGTATTTT. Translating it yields CASSLVGGQADTQYF.